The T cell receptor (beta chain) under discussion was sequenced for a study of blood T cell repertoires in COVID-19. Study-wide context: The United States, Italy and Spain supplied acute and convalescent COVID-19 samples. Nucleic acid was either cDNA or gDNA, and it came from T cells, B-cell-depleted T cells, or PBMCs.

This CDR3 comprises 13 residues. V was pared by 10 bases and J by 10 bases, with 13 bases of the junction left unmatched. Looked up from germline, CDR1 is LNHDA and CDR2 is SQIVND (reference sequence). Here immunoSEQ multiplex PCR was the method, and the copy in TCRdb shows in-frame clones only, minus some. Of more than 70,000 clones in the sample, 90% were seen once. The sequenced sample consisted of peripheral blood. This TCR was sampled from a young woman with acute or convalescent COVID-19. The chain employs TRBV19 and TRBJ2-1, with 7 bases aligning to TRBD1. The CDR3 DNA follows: TGTGCCACCTCTCCAAGGGGGCGCGCGGAGCAGTTCTTC. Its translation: CATSPRGRAEQFF.